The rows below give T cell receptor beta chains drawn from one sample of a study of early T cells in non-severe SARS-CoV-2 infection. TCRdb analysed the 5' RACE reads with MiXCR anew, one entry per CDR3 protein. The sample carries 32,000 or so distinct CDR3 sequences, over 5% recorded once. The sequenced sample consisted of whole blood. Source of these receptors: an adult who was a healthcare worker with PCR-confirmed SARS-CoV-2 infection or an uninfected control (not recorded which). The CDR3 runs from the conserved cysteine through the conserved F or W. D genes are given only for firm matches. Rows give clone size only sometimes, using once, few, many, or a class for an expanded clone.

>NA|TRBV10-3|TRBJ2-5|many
CAISRDLQETQYF
TGTGCCATCAGTCGGGACTTACAAGAGACCCAGTACTTC
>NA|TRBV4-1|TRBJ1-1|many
CASSQRMAGANTEAFF
TGCGCCAGCAGCCAACGCATGGCCGGGGCCAACACTGAAGCTTTCTTT
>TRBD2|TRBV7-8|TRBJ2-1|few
CASSSLDGLAHYNEQFF
TGTGCCAGCAGCTCCCTGGACGGACTAGCGCACTACAATGAGCAGTTCTTC
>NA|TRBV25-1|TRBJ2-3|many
CASASVLSQTDTQYF
TGTGCCAGCGCTTCAGTTCTCTCCCAGACAGATACGCAGTATTTT
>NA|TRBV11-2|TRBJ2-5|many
CASSASSGQTQYF
TGTGCCAGCAGCGCGAGTAGCGGCCAGACCCAGTACTTC
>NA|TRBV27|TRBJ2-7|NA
CASSFRVTGEQYF
TGTGCCAGCAGTTTCCGGGTGACCGGCGAGCAGTACTTC
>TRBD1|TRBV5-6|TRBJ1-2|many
CASSITGTDGYTF
TGTGCCAGCAGCATAACCGGGACAGATGGCTACACCTTC
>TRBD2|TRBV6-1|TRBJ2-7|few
CASTRLAGESHEQYF
TGTGCCAGCACGAGACTAGCGGGCGAATCGCACGAGCAGTACTTC
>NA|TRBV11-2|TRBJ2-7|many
CASSLAHDSSYEQYF
TGTGCCAGCAGCTTAGCCCACGATAGCTCCTACGAGCAGTACTTC
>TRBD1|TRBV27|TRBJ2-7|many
CASSFGTGGTYEQYF
TGTGCCAGCAGTTTCGGTACAGGGGGGACCTACGAGCAGTACTTC
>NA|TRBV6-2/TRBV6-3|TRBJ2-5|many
CASSKETQYF
TGTGCCAGCAGTAAAGAGACCCAGTACTTC
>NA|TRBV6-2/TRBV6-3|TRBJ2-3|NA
CASSYSSSADTQYF
TGTGCCAGCAGTTACTCGTCTTCCGCAGATACGCAGTATTTT
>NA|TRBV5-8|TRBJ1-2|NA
CASSPSQGRGYTF
TGTGCCAGCAGTCCGTCTCAGGGGAGAGGCTACACCTTC
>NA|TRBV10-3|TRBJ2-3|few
CAISENRRSFLQGTQYF
TGTGCCATCAGTGAGAATCGACGATCATTTTTACAGGGTACGCAGTATTTT
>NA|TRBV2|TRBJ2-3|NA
CASSPGSDTQYF
TGTGCCAGCAGTCCAGGGTCGGATACGCAGTATTTT
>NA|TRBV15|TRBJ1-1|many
CATSGEGVTEAFF
TGTGCCACCAGCGGTGAGGGGGTTACTGAAGCTTTCTTT
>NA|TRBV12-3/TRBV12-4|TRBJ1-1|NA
CASSFTGQGTEAFF
TGTGCCAGCAGTTTCACAGGGCAGGGCACTGAAGCTTTCTTT
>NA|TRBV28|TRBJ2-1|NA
CASSLRAPEQFF
TGTGCCAGCAGTTTGAGAGCTCCTGAGCAGTTCTTC
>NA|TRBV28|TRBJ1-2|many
CASSFRGPDGYTF
TGTGCCAGCAGTTTCCGGGGCCCCGATGGCTACACCTTC
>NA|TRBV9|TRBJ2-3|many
CASSVDSYPDTQYF
TGTGCCAGCAGCGTAGATAGTTACCCAGATACGCAGTATTTT
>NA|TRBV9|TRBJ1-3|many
CASSGGQFNTIYF
TGTGCCAGCAGCGGAGGACAGTTTAACACCATATATTTT
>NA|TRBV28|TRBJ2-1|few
CATCAGGDYNEQFF
TGTGCCACCTGCGCGGGCGGCGATTACAATGAGCAGTTCTTC
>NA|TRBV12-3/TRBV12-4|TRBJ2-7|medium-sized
CASSLAGNEQYF
TGTGCCAGCAGTTTAGCGGGGAACGAGCAGTACTTC